This TCR beta chain is from a study of spatial heterogeneity in lung cancer. Whole-study context: Raw-read counts averaged over ten per unique TCR and UMI combination.

Noted time point: sample taken at primary tumor resection. The donor population consisted of 72 patients with untreated, early-stage non-small cell lung cancer. The study sequenced unsorted whole RNA from tumor, nontumor lung or frozen PBMC. Each TCR cDNA molecule bore a unique molecular identifier. MiXCR, run by TCRdb on the 5' RACE reads, gives a single entry per CDR3 protein. The sample records 2,000 to 2,500 distinct CDR3 sequences, roughly 8.9% being singletons. V was cut by 6 bases and J by 0 bases, with 12 bases left in between. The germline V gene encodes CDR1 DFQATT and CDR2 SNEGSKA (reference sequence). The CDR3 is 14 residues long.

The sample consisted of normal lung tissue next to the tumor, taken at surgery. The chain carries TRBV20-1 and TRBJ1-5; D uncertain. The receptor's source is a female donor with early-stage non-small cell lung cancer. CDR3 amino acids: CSATRQFSNQPQHF. As DNA, the CDR3 is TGCAGTGCGACTAGACAATTTAGCAATCAGCCCCAGCATTTT.